Below, one TCR beta chain is given with its context. The CDR3 contains 11 residues. Germline CDR1 is SNHLY and CDR2 is FYNNEI. V lost 6 bases, J lost 2 bases, and 5 bases lay in between. Primers for the PCR totalled 60 Vbeta and 13 Jbeta. Repertoires were generated with immunoSEQ multiplex PCR, while TCRdb's copy carries only in-frame clones and drops some. The table shows about 65,000 clones, with over 75% occurring only once. This sample was taken from a study of cytomegalovirus exposure and HLA in healthy donors. The sequence derives from a woman aged 25 to 39 in good health and CMV-seronegative. Sequencing was carried out using PBMCs. The V call is TRBV2, the J call TRBJ2-7, with D unclear. Here the CDR3 DNA reads TGTGCCAGCAGCCCTACCTACGAGCAGTACTTC. As protein: CASSPTYEQYF.